A single sample gave rise to the 27 T cell receptor beta chains below, sequenced in a study of monozygotic twins with inflammatory bowel disease. TCRdb reprocessed the 5' RACE reads and keeps a single row for each CDR3 protein, giving no DNA. The record lists roughly 100,000 distinct CDR3 sequences, of which the ten most abundant hold under 2.5%. The specimen sequenced was blood. Receptor source: a human donor with ulcerative colitis or Crohn's disease, or a healthy co-twin of an affected twin (not recorded which).

V usage is TRBV19 and J usage is TRBJ1-5; TCRdb lists TRBD1, though no DNA is available to test this call. CDR3 size: 15 residues. Germline V gives CDR1 LNHDA, CDR2 SQIVND (reference sequence). CDR3 sequence reads: CASWDRGFSNQPQHF.

CDR3 region: CASSVALNQPQHF. This chain connects TRBV9 to TRBJ1-5. Germline assignment: CDR1 SGDLS and CDR2 YYNGEE. CDR3 size: 13 residues.

The chain combines TRBV4-2 with TRBJ2-7; TCRdb returns TRBD1, unconfirmable since there is no DNA. Germline V gives CDR1 LGHNA, CDR2 YNFKEQ. The CDR3 extends over 13 amino acids. This CDR3 reads CASSQDSGGEQYF.

The chain links TRBV12-3 or TRBV12-4 to TRBJ2-5; TCRdb's assignment of TRBD1 cannot be checked, as there is no DNA. The length of the CDR3 is 13 residues. This CDR3 reads CASNPPGARTQYF.

The chain is built from TRBV5-1 and TRBJ2-1; the D call from TCRdb, TRBD2, cannot be confirmed without DNA. Germline V gene lookup returns CDR1 SGHRS and CDR2 YFSETQ. This CDR3 comprises 16 residues. CDR3 region: CASSLISGRTNNVQFF.

The chain uses TRBV3-1 and TRBJ2-1; TCRdb calls TRBD2, which cannot be checked without DNA. This CDR3 has 15 residues. Germline CDR1 reads LGHDT; CDR2 reads YNNKEL (reference sequence). The CDR3 reads CASRPGLAIYNEQFF.

The rearrangement joins TRBV29-1 to TRBJ2-5. The CDR3 contains 14 residues. Germline-derived CDR1 and CDR2 are SQVTM and ANQGSEA. The CDR3 spells CSVEDPSSMETQYF.

The V call is TRBV12-3 or TRBV12-4, the J call TRBJ1-3; absent DNA, TCRdb's TRBD1 call cannot be checked. The CDR3 totals 16 residues. The CDR3 sequence is CASSLKTGPRGNTIYF.

The chain has TRBV12-3 or TRBV12-4 and TRBJ2-3; TCRdb reports TRBD2, a call that lacks DNA to check it against. The CDR3 is made up of 16 amino acids. The CDR3 sequence is CASTLGYGPTTDTQYF.

The genes are TRBV20-1 and TRBJ1-5. CDR1 is DFQATT, CDR2 SNEGSKA, per germline (reference sequence). This CDR3 contains 16 residues. The CDR3 region is CSASKANLLLNQPQHF.

V gene TRBV18 combines with J gene TRBJ1-5. Germline V lookup: CDR1 KGHSH, CDR2 LQKENI. The CDR3 spans 13 residues. This chain's CDR3 is CASSPGKVQPQHF.

This rearrangement joins TRBV29-1 to TRBJ2-3; the D gene TCRdb calls, TRBD1, cannot be checked with no DNA. CDR1 and CDR2 (germline): SQVTM, ANQGSEA. CDR3 length: 13 residues. The CDR3 reads CSVAPDSTDTQYF.

The CDR3 here is CASSPEGVYNEQFF. The V gene is TRBV18, the J gene TRBJ2-1. The CDR3 contains 14 residues. Germline V gives CDR1 KGHSH, CDR2 LQKENI.

Here the CDR3 reads CSAPGLAGLTDTQYF. This rearrangement joins TRBV20-1 to TRBJ2-3; TCRdb's D gene call, TRBD2, goes unchecked for lack of DNA. Germline lookup yields CDR1 DFQATT and CDR2 SNEGSKA (reference sequence). There are 15 residues in the CDR3.

The J gene is TRBJ2-3, the V gene TRBV5-5; TCRdb outputs TRBD2, but without DNA this stays unchecked. The CDR3 is made up of 15 amino acids. Germline V gives CDR1 SGHKS, CDR2 YYEKEE (reference sequence). CDR3 sequence: CASSLPSGPSDTQYF.

The gene calls are TRBV11-3 and TRBJ2-1; TCRdb's assignment of TRBD1 cannot be checked, as there is no DNA. Germline loops: CDR1 SGHNT, CDR2 YENEEA. The CDR3 contains 13 residues. The CDR3: CASSFAGGDEQFF.

This chain joins TRBV15 and TRBJ2-3. Germline V gene lookup returns CDR1 LNHNV and CDR2 YYDKDF (reference sequence). The CDR3 is made up of 16 amino acids. CDR3 sequence reads: CATSRDRDSGGDTQYF.

The chain combines TRBV5-1 with TRBJ1-1; with no DNA, the TCRdb D assignment of TRBD1 cannot be verified. This CDR3 region has 14 residues. Germline lookup yields CDR1 SGHRS and CDR2 YFSETQ. CDR3 sequence reads: CASSPGGQNTEAFF.

This chain connects TRBV5-1 to TRBJ2-5; TCRdb proposes TRBD2, but this gene call is untestable without DNA. Germline lookup yields CDR1 SGHRS and CDR2 YFSETQ. This CDR3 is built from 17 residues. This CDR3 reads CASSLEGSGGSWETQYF.

This rearrangement joins TRBV4-3 to TRBJ2-7; TCRdb gives TRBD1 as the D gene, but with no DNA this cannot be confirmed. The CDR3 runs 13 residues. Germline V gene data show CDR1 as LGHNA and CDR2 as YSLEER. The CDR3 here is CASSQDPGPEQYF.

V and J are TRBV20-1 and TRBJ1-2. The CDR3 consists of 11 residues. The V gene's germline CDR1 is DFQATT and CDR2 SNEGSKA (reference sequence). CDR3 protein: CSARDREVSTF.

V gene TRBV11-3 combines with J gene TRBJ2-3; TCRdb reports TRBD2, a call that lacks DNA to check it against. From germline, CDR1 is SGHNT and CDR2 YENEEA. The CDR3 runs 15 residues. CDR3 protein: CASSHPGTEMDTQYF.

The chain joins TRBV7-2 to TRBJ2-7. Germline-derived CDR1 and CDR2 are SGHTA and FQGNSA. This CDR3 has 14 residues. CDR3 in amino acids: CASSLPGQLYEQYF.

The chain carries TRBV29-1 and TRBJ2-2; TCRdb selects TRBD1, and the lack of DNA leaves this call unchecked. The CDR3 extends over 15 amino acids. From germline, CDR1 is SQVTM and CDR2 ANQGSEA. CDR3 sequence reads: CSVEPGQGRTGELFF.

This chain connects TRBV7-2 to TRBJ2-1. Germline CDR1 and CDR2: SGHTA and FQGNSA. The CDR3 has 15 amino acids. The CDR3 reads CASSLGVGTYNEQFF.

The chain uses TRBV28 and TRBJ2-4; TCRdb returns TRBD2, unconfirmable since there is no DNA. The germline V gene has CDR1 MDHEN and CDR2 SYDVKM. The CDR3 sequence is 17 residues long. This CDR3 is CASSPRGQSLRTYIQYF.

The rearrangement links TRBV6-1 to TRBJ1-6; there is no DNA to check the TCRdb D call of TRBD1. Per the germline V gene, CDR1 is MNHNS and CDR2 is SASEGT. The CDR3 sequence is 16 residues long. CDR3 sequence reads: CASSVLAGTGYSPLHF.